This T cell receptor beta chain was recorded in a study of blood T cell repertoires in COVID-19. Study-wide background: The United States, Italy and Spain supplied acute and convalescent COVID-19 samples.

Methods used by the authors: Estimated nucleated cell counts came from reference gene primer amplification. Measured with immunoSEQ multiplex PCR; TCRdb has only the in-frame clones, and not every one. That table furnishes V, J and clone size, whereas the DNA furnished D and trimming. The data hold about 94,000 clones, with 80% to 90% observed a single time. Germline V gives CDR1 LGHDT, CDR2 YNNKEL (reference sequence). This CDR3 spans 14 amino acids. V was pared by 3 bases and J by 2 bases, with 9 bases between. Sequenced material: peripheral blood. This chain connects TRBV3-1 (or the pseudogene TRBV3-2) to TRBJ2-3; perhaps TRBD2 as D (5 bases). This sequence originates from a human donor with acute or convalescent COVID-19. The donor label of this sample is uncertain. The CDR3 sequence: CASSQLASTDTQYF. The CDR3 nucleotides are TGTGCCAGCAGCCAGCTAGCCTCCACAGATACGCAGTATTTT.